The next 2 T cell receptor beta chains were all read from a single sample in a study of low-dose radiotherapy and immunotherapy resistance in tumors. Documented time point: before trial treatment. Alpha- and beta-chain coverage of first-strand cDNA came from TRAV- and TRBV-specific primers. PCR amplification of the TCRs was performed with Phusion for 20 PCR cycles, and it relied on a constant-region primer together with a V-primer adapter. Each CDR3 protein gets one entry after TCRdb re-called the reads with MiXCR. The data hold 75,000 to 95,000 distinct CDR3 sequences, with under 9.5% observed a single time. Sequences were derived from PBMCs, sampled before treatment. Receptor source: a male donor with prostate cancer.

This clonotype has a count of ten or more. The gene calls are TRBV10-3 and TRBJ2-6, with a tentative D call TRBD1 (6 bases). Trimming removed 6 bases from V and 1 base from J, with 7 bases in between. CDR3 length equals 14 residues. The germline CDR1 and CDR2 sequences are ENHRY and SYGVKD. Here the CDR3 reads CAIRDSSGANVLTF. CDR3 sequence (DNA): TGTGCCATCAGGGACAGTTCTGGGGCCAACGTCCTGACTTTC.

This chain links TRBV28 with TRBJ2-7; 7 bases are a match to TRBD2. The CDR3 sequence is 13 residues long. From germline, CDR1 is MDHEN and CDR2 SYDVKM. The V gene end was trimmed by 8 bases and the J gene end by 3 bases; junction bases not matched to a gene: 7. CDR3 residues: CASPGGLVYEQYF. The CDR3 nucleotides read TGTGCCAGCCCGGGGGGACTCGTCTACGAGCAGTACTTC.